The 17 T cell receptor beta chains below all came from one sample that was sequenced in a study of T cell responses to AZD1222 COVID-19 vaccine. The repertoire was sequenced with immunoSEQ multiplex PCR; TCRdb's copy has only in-frame clones and lacks some. This sample has about 130,000 clones; roughly 89% occur once, and the top ten carry 1.5% to 2%. The material was peripheral blood, obtained on day 0 of AZD1222 vaccination. The receptors shown here come from an adult in good health.

V usage is TRBV4-2 and J usage is TRBJ2-6; D call uncertain. Trimming stripped 1 base from V and 0 bases from J, with 7 bases between. CDR3 size: 16 residues. CDR1 LGHNA and CDR2 YNFKEQ come from the germline V gene. The CDR3 DNA reads as TGTGCCAGCAGCCAAGGCAGCGCCTCTGGGGCCAACGTCCTGACTTTC. It translates to CASSQGSASGANVLTF.

The table lists this clone with a few counts. The chain employs TRBV4-1 and TRBJ2-1; D is undetermined. V lost 3 bases to trimming and J lost 4 bases, with 19 bases between them. CDR1 is MGHRA and CDR2 is YSYEKL in the germline V gene. This CDR3 comprises 17 residues. As DNA, the CDR3 is TGCGCCAGCAGCCAGGTTCCTTTGGCAAGTGGGTACAATGAGCAGTTCTTC. Its translation is CASSQVPLASGYNEQFF.

This chain links TRBV7-9 with TRBJ1-5; D unresolved. The germline V gene has CDR1 SEHNR and CDR2 FQNEAQ (reference sequence). The CDR3 length is 13 residues. Trimming took off 4 bases at V and 8 bases at J, with 12 bases between the two ends. The CDR3 sequence is CASSSGGAKPQHF. For the CDR3, the DNA is TGTGCCAGCAGCTCCGGCGGTGCCAAGCCCCAGCATTTT.

In the case of this clone: Its ends do not fully match the called genes, so a read error is possible. The chain employs TRBV7-2 and TRBJ1-2; TRBD1 might be the D (6 bases). The CDR3 covers 12 residues. Per the germline V gene, CDR1 is SGHTA and CDR2 is FQGNSA. The CDR3 DNA follows: TGTGCCAGCAGCTCCTTAGGGGGGACCTATTTATTC. Translated, it gives CASSSLGGTYLF.

This clone was counted a few times. The same CDR3 arises from other DNA sequences in this sample as well. The chain links TRBV6-2 or TRBV6-3 to TRBJ2-7, with D uncertain. Germline assignment: CDR1 MNHEY and CDR2 SVGEGT. V lost 0 bases and J lost 7, with 4 bases in between. CDR3 length: 11 residues. The CDR3 protein is CASSYSREQYF. Here the CDR3 DNA reads TGTGCCAGCAGTTACTCGAGAGAGCAGTACTTC.

The chain couples TRBV3-1 (or the pseudogene TRBV3-2) to TRBJ2-5; D remains unclear. The CDR3 has 13 amino acids. V was trimmed by 8 bases and J by 1 base, leaving 11 bases between them. The germline V gene encodes CDR1 LGHDT and CDR2 YNNKEL (reference sequence). For the CDR3, the DNA is TGTGCCAGCGGAAAGTTGGCCCAAGAGACCCAGTACTTC. It specifies CASGKLAQETQYF.

This clone was observed a handful of times. The rearrangement uses TRBV5-5 and TRBJ1-3; TRBD1 matches at 9 bases. The CDR3 runs 16 residues. The V segment lost 4 bases and the J segment 2 bases; nucleotides outside the gene matches: 7. In germline, CDR1 is SGHKS, CDR2 YYEKEE (reference sequence). This chain's CDR3 is CASSTQQGATGNTIYF. The CDR3 bases are TGTGCCAGCAGCACCCAACAGGGGGCAACTGGAAACACCATATATTTT. Using reference TRBV5-5 and TRBJ1-3 for the parts outside the CDR3, the full variable domain is DAGVTQSPTHLIKTRGQQVTLRCSPISGHKSVSWYQQVLGQGPQFIFQYYEKEERGRGNFPDRFSARQFPNYSSELNVNALLLGDSALYLCASSTQQGATGNTIYFGEGSWLTVV.

The chain joins TRBV20-1 to TRBJ2-1; maybe TRBD2 (5 bases). V lost 3 bases, J lost 0 bases, and 9 bases lay in between. The CDR3 sequence is 14 residues long. Germline loops: CDR1 DFQATT, CDR2 SNEGSKA (reference sequence). This CDR3 is CSASTGSSYNEQFF. DNA of the CDR3: TGCAGTGCTAGTACGGGGAGCTCCTACAATGAGCAGTTCTTC.

V and J are TRBV7-9 and TRBJ2-5; 10 bases align to TRBD2. The CDR3 totals 16 residues. CDR1 SEHNR and CDR2 FQNEAQ come from the germline V gene (reference sequence). V was clipped by 4 bases and J by 5 bases; unmatched bases: 10. The CDR3 loop reads CASSSEREGPRETQYF. Written as DNA, the CDR3 is TGTGCCAGCAGCTCCGAGCGGGAGGGCCCTCGGGAGACCCAGTACTTC.

The chain has TRBV4-1 and TRBJ1-2; D gene ambiguous. CDR1 MGHRA and CDR2 YSYEKL come from the germline V gene. The CDR3 contains 15 residues. Trimming shortened V by 0 bases and J by 2 bases, and 10 bases separated the two germline ends. This chain's CDR3 is CASSQEFGSNYGYTF. The DNA of the CDR3 is TGCGCCAGCAGCCAAGAATTCGGTTCCAACTATGGCTACACCTTC.

The rearrangement joins TRBV28 to TRBJ2-1; the D gene is possibly TRBD2 (7 bases). The CDR3 covers 16 residues. V was trimmed by 5 bases and J by 0 bases, leaving 14 bases between them. Germline CDR1 is MDHEN and CDR2 is SYDVKM. The CDR3 here is CASSLQRGGSYNEQFF. The CDR3 DNA reads as TGTGCCAGCAGTCTCCAAAGGGGGGGCTCCTACAATGAGCAGTTCTTC.

The genes are TRBV12-5 and TRBJ1-1; D not resolved. The CDR3 contains 13 residues. The V and J ends lost 1 base and 10 bases respectively, with 13 bases between them. Looked up from germline, CDR1 is LGHNT and CDR2 is FRNRAP. CDR3 residues: CASGLGLRGGAFF. The CDR3 bases are TGTGCTAGTGGTTTGGGCCTCCGGGGTGGAGCTTTCTTT.

In its sample, this clone was seen once. This sequence joins TRBV28 and TRBJ2-2; TRBD2 matches 9 bases. This CDR3 is 15 amino acids long. V trimming: 8 bases; J trimming: 5 bases; junction bases outside the gene matches: 9. From germline, CDR1 is MDHEN and CDR2 SYDVKM. The CDR3: CASLSGGPTTGELFF. CDR3 coding DNA: TGTGCCAGCCTTAGCGGGGGCCCTACAACCGGGGAGCTGTTTTTT.

This chain connects TRBV3-1 (or the pseudogene TRBV3-2) to TRBJ2-1, with D uncertain. Germline V gene lookup returns CDR1 LGHDT and CDR2 YNNKEL (reference sequence). The CDR3 runs 15 residues. Trimming removed 3 bases from V and 5 bases from J, with 14 bases in between. Here the CDR3 reads CASSHEIVGHNEQFF. The CDR3 region has the DNA TGTGCCAGCAGCCACGAGATTGTCGGACACAATGAGCAGTTCTTC.

The V and J genes are TRBV27 and TRBJ2-5, with TRBD1 as a possible D gene (5 bases). Per the germline V gene, CDR1 is MNHEY and CDR2 is SMNVEV (reference sequence). V lost 2 bases and J 5 bases, leaving 15 bases between the germline ends. The CDR3 loop spans 15 amino acids. CDR3 sequence reads: CASSLHPPTAETQYF. CDR3 DNA sequence: TGTGCCAGCAGTTTACACCCACCGACAGCGGAGACCCAGTACTTC.

This chain uses TRBV5-6 with TRBJ2-5; 11 positions agree with TRBD1. The CDR3 runs 16 residues. Germline-derived CDR1 and CDR2 are SGHDT and YYEEEE. V gave up 4 bases and J gave up 1 base; unmatched junction bases: 6. The CDR3 DNA sequence: TGTGCCAGCAGCCGGAGAGGGACAGGGGGCCAAGAGACCCAGTACTTC. Translation: CASSRRGTGGQETQYF.

This clone was recorded a few times. The rearrangement uses TRBV5-6 and TRBJ2-2; 9 bases map to TRBD1. The V and J ends lost 4 bases and 5 bases, in that order; junction bases with no gene match: 9. The germline CDR1 and CDR2 sequences are SGHDT and YYEEEE. The length of the CDR3 is 16 residues. CDR3 loop: CASSRTGQGWTGELFF. The DNA of the CDR3 is TGTGCCAGCAGCCGTACTGGACAGGGGTGGACCGGGGAGCTGTTTTTT.